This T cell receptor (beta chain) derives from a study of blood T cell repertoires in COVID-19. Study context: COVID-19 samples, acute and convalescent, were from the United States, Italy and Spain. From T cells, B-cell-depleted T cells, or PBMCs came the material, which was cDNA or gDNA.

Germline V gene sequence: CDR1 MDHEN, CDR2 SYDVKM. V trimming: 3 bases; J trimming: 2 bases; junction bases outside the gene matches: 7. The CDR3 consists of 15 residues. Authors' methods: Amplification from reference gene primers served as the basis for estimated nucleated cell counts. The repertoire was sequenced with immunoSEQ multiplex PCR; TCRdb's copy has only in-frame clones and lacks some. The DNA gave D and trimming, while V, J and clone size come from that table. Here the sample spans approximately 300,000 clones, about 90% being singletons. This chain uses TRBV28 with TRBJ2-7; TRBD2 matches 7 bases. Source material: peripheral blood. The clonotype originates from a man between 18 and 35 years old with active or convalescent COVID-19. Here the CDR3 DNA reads TGTGCCAGCAGTTTCTCGAGCGGGATCCCCTACGAGCAGTACTTC. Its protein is CASSFSSGIPYEQYF.